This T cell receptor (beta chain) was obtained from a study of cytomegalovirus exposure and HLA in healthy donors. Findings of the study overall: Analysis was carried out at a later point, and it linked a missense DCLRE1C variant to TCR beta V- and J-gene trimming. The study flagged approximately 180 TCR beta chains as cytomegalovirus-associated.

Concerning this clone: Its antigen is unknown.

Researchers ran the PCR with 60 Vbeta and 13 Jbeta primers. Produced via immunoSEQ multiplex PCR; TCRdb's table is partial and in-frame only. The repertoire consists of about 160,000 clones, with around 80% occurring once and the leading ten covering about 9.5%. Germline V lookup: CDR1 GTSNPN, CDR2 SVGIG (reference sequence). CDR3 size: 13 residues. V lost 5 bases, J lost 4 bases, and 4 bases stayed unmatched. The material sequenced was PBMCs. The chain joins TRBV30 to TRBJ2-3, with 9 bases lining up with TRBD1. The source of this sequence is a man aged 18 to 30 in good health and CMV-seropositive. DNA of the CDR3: TGTGCCTGGGGAACAGGGGGCCCAGATACGCAGTATTTT. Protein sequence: CAWGTGGPDTQYF.